A single sample is the source of the 17 T cell receptor beta chains below, sequenced in a study of T cells in Graves' hyperthyroidism and ophthalmopathy. RNA transcripts were the template for amplifying TCR beta CDR3 regions. The primer set for the first-round RT-PCR of the TCR CDR3 was HTBI. Via MiXCR, TCRdb re-called the multiplex PCR reads, giving one row per CDR3 protein. The sample includes roughly 300,000 distinct CDR3 sequences, roughly 18% seen only once; the top ten take roughly 49%. Sequenced: blood. All receptors come from a woman aged 50 to 60 with Graves' hyperthyroidism.

The V call is TRBV3-1, the J call TRBJ2-1, with 7 bases that match TRBD2. This CDR3 is 14 amino acids long. Germline V CDR1 and CDR2: LGHDT, YNNKEL (reference sequence). Trimming at V came to 0 bases and at J to 7 bases, leaving 3 bases not matched to a gene. This CDR3 reads CASSQEIAGNEQFF. For the CDR3, the DNA is TGTGCCAGCAGCCAAGAAATAGCGGGTAATGAGCAGTTCTTC.

This clonotype was recorded at least ten times. V and J are TRBV12-3 or TRBV12-4 and TRBJ1-2; 7 nucleotides agree with TRBD1. V was clipped by 4 bases and J by 5 bases; unmatched bases: 7. The CDR3 runs 14 residues. The CDR3 DNA reads TGTGCCAGCAGTTCGTCACCGGGACAGTATGGCTACACCTTC. It codes for CASSSSPGQYGYTF.

This clonotype was counted ten times or more. The rearrangement uses TRBV30 and TRBJ2-1, with D unresolved. Germline loops: CDR1 GTSNPN, CDR2 SVGIG (reference sequence). With 1 base removed from V and 1 base from J, the gap between germline ends came to 2 bases. The CDR3 runs 12 residues. CDR3 loop: CAWSGSYNEQFF. The CDR3 coding sequence is TGTGCCTGGAGTGGATCCTACAATGAGCAGTTCTTC.

This clonotype has a count of ten or more. The J gene is TRBJ2-5, the V gene TRBV12-3 or TRBV12-4, with unresolved D. There are 15 residues in the CDR3. Trimming cost V 1 base and J 2 bases, with 11 bases left between them. CDR3 region: CASSLGDGRQETQYF. As DNA, the CDR3 is TGTGCCAGCAGTTTAGGTGACGGCAGACAAGAGACCCAGTACTTC.

CDR3 in amino acids: CAITPGARDTEAFF. The CDR3 bases are TGTGCCATCACCCCCGGGGCCCGCGACACTGAAGCTTTCTTT. The rearrangement joins TRBV10-3 to TRBJ1-1; possible D gene TRBD1, 5 bases. This CDR3 comprises 14 residues. The germline V and J ends were trimmed by 7 bases and 3 bases, with 15 bases remaining between them. CDR1 is ENHRY, CDR2 SYGVKD, per germline.

V gene TRBV6-6 combines with J gene TRBJ2-1; weak D call: TRBD2 (5 bases). This CDR3 comprises 19 residues. Germline V CDR1 and CDR2: MNHNY, SVGAGI (reference sequence). The V end lost 0 bases, the J end lost 9 bases, and 27 bases lay between the germline ends. The CDR3 coding sequence is TGTGCCAGCAGTTACTCGAGGGTTCGGAGGTCAAGGGCCTTAGGTGAGCAGTTCTTC. It codes for CASSYSRVRRSRALGEQFF.

The chain joins TRBV9 to TRBJ2-3; TRBD1 is a possible D gene (6 bases). The CDR3 spans 14 residues. CDR1 is SGDLS, CDR2 YYNGEE, per germline. V lost 4 bases, J lost 2 bases, and 11 bases lay in between. CDR3 sequence reads: CASSKRDTTDTQYF. In nucleotides, the CDR3 is TGTGCCAGCAGCAAACGGGACACCACAGATACGCAGTATTTT.

This clonotype was seen repeatedly, ten times or more. The V gene is TRBV20-1, the J gene TRBJ2-1, with D maybe TRBD2 (6 bases). The CDR3 runs to 16 residues. V lost 4 bases to trimming and J lost 5 bases, with 21 bases between them. Per the germline V gene, CDR1 is DFQATT and CDR2 is SNEGSKA (reference sequence). The CDR3 DNA reads as TGCAGTGCTAAAGGGGCTGGGTACGGGAGTGACAATGAGCAGTTCTTC. Its protein is CSAKGAGYGSDNEQFF.

This clonotype was seen more than once but under ten times. The chain has TRBV5-1 and TRBJ2-3; D may be TRBD2 (5 bases). The germline CDR1 and CDR2 sequences are SGHRS and YFSETQ. The ends were cut back, 8 bases at V and 4 bases at J, with 20 bases in the middle. The CDR3 sequence is 15 residues long. CDR3 nucleotide sequence: TGCGCCAGTTTCCTCGGGATTATGAGTTCAGATACGCAGTATTTT. Amino acid sequence: CASFLGIMSSDTQYF.

The chain has TRBV19 and TRBJ2-1; 10 bases line up with TRBD2. Germline values: CDR1 LNHDA, CDR2 SQIVND (reference sequence). Trimming removed 7 bases from V and 10 bases from J; junction bases left unmatched: 16. The CDR3 has 16 amino acids. CDR3 region: CASISPQREGLGEQFF. CDR3 nucleotides: TGTGCCAGTATCAGTCCCCAGCGGGAGGGCCTGGGGGAGCAGTTCTTC.

This clonotype was counted between two and nine times. The rearrangement joins TRBV12-3 or TRBV12-4 to TRBJ1-4, with a tentative D call TRBD1 (6 bases). V gave up 6 bases and J gave up 1 base, with 12 bases separating them. The CDR3 extends over 15 amino acids. The CDR3 loop is CASRGPDRTNEKLFF. As DNA, the CDR3 is TGTGCCAGCAGGGGACCGGACAGAACTAATGAAAAACTGTTTTTT.

In its sample, this clonotype was seen many times. The J gene is TRBJ2-7, the V gene TRBV7-3; D is possibly TRBD2 (5 bases). The germline CDR1 and CDR2 sequences are SGHTA and FQGTGA. V lost 4 bases to trimming and J lost 5 bases, with 12 bases between them. The CDR3 is made up of 13 amino acids. The DNA of the CDR3 is TGTGCCAGCAGCTCAGAGGCCGGGAACGAGCAGTACTTC. This sequence encodes CASSSEAGNEQYF.

Many counts were recorded for this clonotype. This sequence joins TRBV6-2 or TRBV6-3 and TRBJ2-3; D remains unclear. Trimming cost V 7 bases and J 0 bases, with 20 bases left between them. Germline loops: CDR1 MNHEY, CDR2 SVGEGT. CDR3 length: 17 residues. CDR3 residues: CASKTKKPDHSTDTQYF. The CDR3 coding sequence is TGTGCCAGCAAAACGAAGAAGCCGGATCATAGCACAGATACGCAGTATTTT.

The gene calls are TRBV19 and TRBJ1-5; 8 bases are a match to TRBD1. CDR1 LNHDA and CDR2 SQIVND come from the germline V gene (reference sequence). The CDR3 is 16 residues long. V lost 4 bases to trimming and J lost 7 bases; unmatched junction nucleotides: 12. As DNA, the CDR3 is TGTGCCAGTAGTAATGCACTCAGGGGGCGCGGCCAGCCCCAGCATTTT. Its protein is CASSNALRGRGQPQHF.

CDR3 sequence: CASSIQGTGELFF. The CDR3 nucleotides read TGTGCCAGCAGTATACAAGGCACCGGGGAGCTGTTTTTT. The V call is TRBV27, the J call TRBJ2-2; no clear D gene. This CDR3 is built from 13 residues. Germline V gene lookup returns CDR1 MNHEY and CDR2 SMNVEV (reference sequence). V was pared by 5 bases and J by 4 bases, with 8 bases between.

In its sample, this clonotype was seen many times. This sequence joins TRBV10-3 and TRBJ1-1, with 7 positions matching TRBD1. CDR1 is ENHRY, CDR2 SYGVKD, per germline. This CDR3 contains 15 residues. Losses at the gene ends were 3 bases for V and 0 bases for J; bases not matched to a gene: 4. This CDR3 is CAISDGTGVNTEAFF. The CDR3 nucleotides are TGTGCCATCAGTGATGGAACAGGGGTGAACACTGAAGCTTTCTTT.

This chain uses TRBV30 with TRBJ2-5; the match to TRBD2 covers 7 bases. The trim removed 3 bases at V and 3 bases at J, leaving 1 base unmatched. This CDR3 region has 12 residues. Per germline, CDR1 GTSNPN and CDR2 SVGIG (reference sequence). The CDR3 loop is CAWSAGEETQYF. The CDR3 DNA follows: TGTGCCTGGAGCGCGGGGGAAGAGACCCAGTACTTC.